Listed here are 26 T cell receptor beta chains from one sample, sequenced in a study of blood T cell repertoires in COVID-19. Profiled with immunoSEQ multiplex PCR; TCRdb holds only in-frame clones, not every one. The table has 330,000 or so clones, about 92% seen once. Material: PBMCs or T cells enriched from blood (not recorded which). The receptors here all came from a woman in her 30s who had recovered from COVID-19.

The chain combines TRBV2 with TRBJ2-5; no firm D call. Germline lookup yields CDR1 SNHLY and CDR2 FYNNEI. The V gene lost 0 bases and the J gene lost 4 bases, with 12 bases spanning the gap. This CDR3 spans 15 amino acids. The CDR3 spells CASSEALGRRETQYF. CDR3 sequence (DNA): TGTGCCAGCAGTGAAGCGCTAGGCAGAAGAGAGACCCAGTACTTC.

The V call is TRBV7-9, the J call TRBJ1-1, with D maybe TRBD1 (5 bases). V was trimmed by 1 base and J by 0 bases, leaving 9 bases between them. The CDR3 is made up of 15 amino acids. Per germline, CDR1 SEHNR and CDR2 FQNEAQ (reference sequence). The DNA of the CDR3 is TGTGCCAGCAGCTTAGGTAGGGGTATGAACACTGAAGCTTTCTTT. Protein sequence: CASSLGRGMNTEAFF.

In DNA form, the CDR3 reads TGTGCCAGCAGGGGGGCGTACTCTGGGGCCAACGTCCTGACTTTC. It yields the protein CASRGAYSGANVLTF. The chain is built from TRBV28 and TRBJ2-6; D possibly corresponds to TRBD1 (6 bases). The germline gives CDR1 MDHEN, CDR2 SYDVKM. V was pared by 6 bases and J by 0 bases, with 9 bases between. The length of the CDR3 is 15 residues. Based on the CDR3 plus reference TRBV28 and TRBJ2-6, the full variable domain is DVKVTQSSRYLVKRTGEKVFLECVQDMDHENMFWYRQDPGLGLRLIYFSYDVKMKEKGDIPEGYSVSREKKERFSLILESASTNQTSMYLCASRGAYSGANVLTFGAGSRLTVL.

The rearrangement joins TRBV6-2 or TRBV6-3 to TRBJ1-1; D not certain. Germline lookup yields CDR1 MNHEY and CDR2 SVGEGT. The CDR3 covers 16 residues. Trimming left V 5 bases short and J 1 base short, with 17 bases between. The CDR3 protein is CASSPGSLGGNTEAFF. The CDR3 DNA reads TGTGCCAGCAGTCCGGGATCTCTGGGTGGGAACACTGAAGCTTTCTTT.

The chain uses TRBV5-1 and TRBJ1-1; no definite D call. This CDR3 is 14 amino acids long. With 0 bases removed from V and 2 bases from J, the gap between germline ends came to 8 bases. Germline V lookup: CDR1 SGHRS, CDR2 YFSETQ. The CDR3 region is CASSLAGRNTEAFF. The CDR3 DNA follows: TGCGCCAGCAGCTTGGCGGGGAGAAACACTGAAGCTTTCTTT.

This rearrangement joins TRBV28 to TRBJ1-1; tentatively, D is TRBD1 (5 bases). V was pared by 6 bases and J by 8 bases, with 19 bases between. The length of the CDR3 is 14 residues. Germline CDR1 and CDR2: MDHEN and SYDVKM. CDR3 sequence reads: CASSQLWGQKEAFF. The CDR3 DNA reads TGTGCCAGCAGCCAACTGTGGGGCCAAAAAGAAGCTTTCTTT.

Turning to this clone: Other DNA sequences from this sample encode an identical CDR3 as well. V usage is TRBV5-1 and J usage is TRBJ1-1; TRBD1 is a possible D gene (6 bases). This CDR3 has 15 amino acids. In germline, CDR1 is SGHRS, CDR2 YFSETQ. The V end lost 0 bases, the J end lost 1 base, and 10 bases lay between the germline ends. In DNA form, the CDR3 reads TGCGCCAGCAGCTTGGTCGCAGGGGCGAACACTGAAGCTTTCTTT. It encodes CASSLVAGANTEAFF. The full variable domain, with the rest looked up from reference TRBV5-1 and TRBJ1-1, is KAGVTQTPRYLIKTRGQQVTLSCSPISGHRSVSWYQQTPGQGLQFLFEYFSETQRNKGNFPGRFSGRQFSNSRSEMNVSTLELGDSALYLCASSLVAGANTEAFFGQGTRLTVV.

The chain has TRBV27 and TRBJ1-1; D call uncertain. Trimming stripped 3 bases from V and 4 bases from J, with 9 bases between. Germline V CDR1 and CDR2: MNHEY, SMNVEV (reference sequence). The CDR3 extends over 13 amino acids. The CDR3 region is CASSLTGSTEAFF. The CDR3 DNA sequence: TGTGCCAGCAGTTTGACGGGGAGCACTGAAGCTTTCTTT.

This rearrangement joins TRBV27 to TRBJ1-6; 7 bases match TRBD1. After removal of 2 bases from V and 6 bases from J, the junction contained 4 bases not matched to a gene. The CDR3 length is 15 residues. Germline CDR1 MNHEY, CDR2 SMNVEV (reference sequence). The CDR3 DNA is TGTGCCAGCAGTTTAGGGGACAGAATTAATTCACCCCTCCACTTT. This codes for CASSLGDRINSPLHF.

This clone was seen only once. This rearrangement joins TRBV3-1 (or the pseudogene TRBV3-2) to TRBJ1-1; TRBD1 is a possible D gene (5 bases). CDR3 length: 14 amino acids. CDR1 and CDR2 from the germline V gene are LGHDT and YNNKEL (reference sequence). V lost 4 bases and J 4 bases, leaving 13 bases between the germline ends. The CDR3 DNA follows: TGTGCCAGCAGCCTGAAGGGGTCATTCACTGAAGCTTTCTTT. This sequence encodes CASSLKGSFTEAFF.

This clone showed up just once. The rearrangement uses TRBV27 and TRBJ1-5, with 7 bases aligning to TRBD1. The CDR3 runs to 15 residues. Unmatched junction bases numbered 10, after V lost 4 bases and J lost 7 bases. CDR1 and CDR2 from the germline V gene are MNHEY and SMNVEV (reference sequence). The CDR3 loop reads CASSSTGEGGQPQHF. CDR3 bases: TGTGCCAGCAGTTCAACAGGGGAAGGAGGACAGCCCCAGCATTTT.

Written as DNA, the CDR3 is TGTGCCAGCAGCCCAGGCTCCGCGGGATTCGAGACCCAGTACTTC. Its protein is CASSPGSAGFETQYF. The chain couples TRBV9 to TRBJ2-5, with D possibly being TRBD2 (6 bases). This CDR3 spans 15 amino acids. Germline CDR1 reads SGDLS; CDR2 reads YYNGEE. V dropped 4 bases and J dropped 5 bases, with 18 bases sitting between them. The variable domain in full, completed from reference TRBV9 and TRBJ2-5, reads DSGVTQTPKHLITATGQRVTLRCSPRSGDLSVYWYQQSLDQGLQFLIQYYNGEERAKGNILERFSAQQFPDLHSELNLSSLELGDSALYFCASSPGSAGFETQYFGPGTRLLVL.

DNA of the CDR3: TGTGCCAGCAGCTCAAAGGACAGGGAGCTTATCACTGAAGCTTTCTTT. Translating it yields CASSSKDRELITEAFF. The chain has TRBV9 and TRBJ1-1; TRBD1 matches at 8 bases. Germline trimming cut 4 bases from V and 4 bases from J; bases unmatched to any gene: 12. The CDR3 totals 16 residues. The germline V gene encodes CDR1 SGDLS and CDR2 YYNGEE.

This chain connects TRBV6-5 to TRBJ2-1, with 7 bases aligning to TRBD2. Germline V gene lookup returns CDR1 MNHEY and CDR2 SVGAGI. The V segment lost 1 base and the J segment 5 bases; nucleotides outside the gene matches: 5. This CDR3 region has 15 residues. In DNA, the CDR3 is TGTGCCAGCAGTTACTTCCCCGGGACTAACAATGAGCAGTTCTTC. This sequence encodes CASSYFPGTNNEQFF.

The chain uses TRBV5-4 and TRBJ2-2, with 10 bases that match TRBD1. The CDR3 has 18 amino acids. Germline-derived CDR1 and CDR2 are SGHNT and YYREEE (reference sequence). The V and J ends lost 4 bases and 4 bases, in that order; junction bases with no gene match: 13. The CDR3 nucleotides are TGTGCCAGCAGCGAAGAGATTCCGGGACAGGGGTCCACCGGGGAGCTGTTTTTT. Translated: CASSEEIPGQGSTGELFF.

The chain couples TRBV7-9 to TRBJ2-2; 7 bases fit TRBD2. With V trimmed by 5 bases and J by 1 base, 7 bases remained unmatched. The CDR3 contains 16 residues. Germline V gene data show CDR1 as SEHNR and CDR2 as FQNEAQ (reference sequence). CDR3 loop: CASSPGASGNTGELFF. CDR3 nucleotides: TGTGCCAGCAGCCCCGGAGCTAGCGGGAACACCGGGGAGCTGTTTTTT. The entire variable domain, with the rest obtained from reference TRBV7-9 and TRBJ2-2, is as follows: DTGVSQNPRHKITKRGQNVTFRCDPISEHNRLYWYRQTLGQGPEFLTYFQNEAQLEKSRLLSDRFSAERPKGSFSTLEIQRTEQGDSAMYLCASSPGASGNTGELFFGEGSRLTVL.

The rearrangement joins TRBV2 to TRBJ2-1; TRBD2 matches 9 bases. This CDR3 has 15 residues. Germline V gene sequence: CDR1 SNHLY, CDR2 FYNNEI. The V gene end was trimmed by 2 bases and the J gene end by 7 bases; junction bases not matched to a gene: 6. As DNA, the CDR3 is TGTGCCAGCAGTGAATTCAGTAGCGGGAGTAATGAGCAGTTCTTC. Translated: CASSEFSSGSNEQFF.

The chain employs TRBV27 and TRBJ1-2; TRBD1 might be the D (5 bases). The V and J ends lost 6 bases and 4 bases respectively, with 15 bases between them. In germline, CDR1 is MNHEY, CDR2 SMNVEV (reference sequence). The CDR3 covers 14 residues. DNA of the CDR3: TGTGCCAGCAGAGATATGGGGGGGGGCTATGGCTACACCTTC. Its translation is CASRDMGGGYGYTF.

The chain employs TRBV19 and TRBJ2-3, with a tentative D call TRBD1 (5 bases). Germline lookup yields CDR1 LNHDA and CDR2 SQIVND (reference sequence). This CDR3 contains 15 residues. V lost 7 bases, J lost 1 base, and 15 bases lay in between. The DNA for the CDR3 is TGTGCCAGTAAAGGGTTACAGGTGGGCACAGATACGCAGTATTTT. This codes for CASKGLQVGTDTQYF.

The table lists this clone with a few counts. The chain links TRBV5-1 to TRBJ2-2; D gene ambiguous. Germline CDR1 reads SGHRS; CDR2 reads YFSETQ. The V and J ends lost 0 bases and 6 bases respectively, with 12 bases between them. CDR3 length equals 15 residues. CDR3 DNA: TGCGCCAGCAGCTTGGGAACAGTGACGGCCGGGGAGCTGTTTTTT. Translating gives CASSLGTVTAGELFF.

This chain joins TRBV5-6 and TRBJ2-1; TRBD1 agrees at 8 bases. This CDR3 has 15 residues. Germline lookup yields CDR1 SGHDT and CDR2 YYEEEE. V shed 1 base, J shed 4 bases, and the junction held 4 bases outside the gene matches. CDR3 sequence (DNA): TGTGCCAGCAGCTTGTGGGACAGGAGGTACAATGAGCAGTTCTTC. Translating it yields CASSLWDRRYNEQFF. The full variable domain, with the rest looked up from reference TRBV5-6 and TRBJ2-1, is DAGVTQSPTHLIKTRGQQVTLRCSPKSGHDTVSWYQQALGQGPQFIFQYYEEEERQRGNFPDRFSGHQFPNYSSELNVNALLLGDSALYLCASSLWDRRYNEQFFGPGTRLTVL.

The rearrangement uses TRBV9 and TRBJ2-7; 7 bases are shared with TRBD1. Looked up from germline, CDR1 is SGDLS and CDR2 is YYNGEE. Trimming removed 3 bases from V and 1 base from J; junction bases left unmatched: 7. The CDR3 is 15 residues long. DNA for the CDR3: TGTGCCAGCAGCGAGGGGGCAGGATCTTCCTACGAGCAGTACTTC. Protein: CASSEGAGSSYEQYF. Together with reference TRBV9 and TRBJ2-7, the CDR3 gives the full variable domain: DSGVTQTPKHLITATGQRVTLRCSPRSGDLSVYWYQQSLDQGLQFLIQYYNGEERAKGNILERFSAQQFPDLHSELNLSSLELGDSALYFCASSEGAGSSYEQYFGPGTRLTVT.

V gene TRBV5-1 combines with J gene TRBJ1-1; TRBD1 agrees at 7 bases. Trimming at V came to 2 bases and at J to 1 base, leaving 2 bases not matched to a gene. The CDR3 covers 14 residues. The V gene's germline CDR1 is SGHRS and CDR2 YFSETQ. CDR3 DNA: TGCGCCAGCAGCTTCGGGACAGCGAACACTGAAGCTTTCTTT. It yields the protein CASSFGTANTEAFF.

The chain is built from TRBV7-9 and TRBJ1-4, with TRBD1 matching over 7 bases. The ends lost 5 bases at V and 4 bases at J; junction bases unmatched: 7. This CDR3 comprises 15 residues. Germline loops: CDR1 SEHNR, CDR2 FQNEAQ (reference sequence). CDR3 coding DNA: TGTGCCAGCAGCGGATCAGGGGGAGGTAATGAAAAACTGTTTTTT. It codes for CASSGSGGGNEKLFF.

The gene calls are TRBV27 and TRBJ1-5; possible D gene TRBD1, 5 bases. Trimming took 8 bases from V and 2 from J, leaving 22 bases between them. The CDR3 is 17 residues long. The germline CDR1 and CDR2 sequences are MNHEY and SMNVEV (reference sequence). The CDR3 sequence is CASLPNFPTRGNQPQHF. In nucleotides, the CDR3 is TGTGCCAGCCTGCCCAACTTTCCGACCAGGGGCAATCAGCCCCAGCATTTT.

The CDR3 DNA reads as TGTGCTAGTGGCCCCGGGACTAGCGGGAGGAGAGAGACCCAGTACTTC. Protein: CASGPGTSGRRETQYF. The rearrangement joins TRBV12-5 to TRBJ2-5, with 15 bases matching TRBD2. The CDR3 runs 16 residues. Germline V lookup: CDR1 LGHNT, CDR2 FRNRAP. After removal of 6 bases from V and 4 bases from J, the junction contained 6 bases not matched to a gene.